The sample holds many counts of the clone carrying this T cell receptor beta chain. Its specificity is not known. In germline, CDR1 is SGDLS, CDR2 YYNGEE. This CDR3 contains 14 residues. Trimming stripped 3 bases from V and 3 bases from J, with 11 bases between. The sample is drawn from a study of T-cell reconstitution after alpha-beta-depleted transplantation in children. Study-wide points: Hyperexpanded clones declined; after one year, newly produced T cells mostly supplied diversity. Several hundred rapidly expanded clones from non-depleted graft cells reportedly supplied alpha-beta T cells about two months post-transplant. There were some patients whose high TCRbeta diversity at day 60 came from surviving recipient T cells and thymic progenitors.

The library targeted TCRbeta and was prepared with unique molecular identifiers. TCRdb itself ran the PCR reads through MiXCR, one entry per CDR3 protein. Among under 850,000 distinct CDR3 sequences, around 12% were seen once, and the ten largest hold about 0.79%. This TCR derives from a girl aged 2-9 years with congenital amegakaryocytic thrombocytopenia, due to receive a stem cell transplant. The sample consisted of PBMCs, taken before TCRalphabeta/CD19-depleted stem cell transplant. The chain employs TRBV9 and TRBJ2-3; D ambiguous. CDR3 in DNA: TGTGCCAGCAGCGCCGACCGGGTGACAGATACGCAGTATTTT. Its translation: CASSADRVTDTQYF.